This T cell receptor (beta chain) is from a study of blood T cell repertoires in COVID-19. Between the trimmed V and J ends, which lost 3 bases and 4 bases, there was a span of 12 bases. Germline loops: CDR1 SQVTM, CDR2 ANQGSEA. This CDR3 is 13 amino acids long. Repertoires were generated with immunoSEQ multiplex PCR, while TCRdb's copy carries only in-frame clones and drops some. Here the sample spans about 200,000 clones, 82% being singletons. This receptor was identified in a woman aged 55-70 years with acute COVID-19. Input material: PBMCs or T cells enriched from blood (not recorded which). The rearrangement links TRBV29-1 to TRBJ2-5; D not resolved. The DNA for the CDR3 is TGCAGCGTTGAGGGCATTACAGTAGAGACCCAGTACTTC. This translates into CSVEGITVETQYF.